The sequence of this T cell receptor beta chain was determined in a study of blood T cell repertoires in COVID-19 (dated by TCRdb to the early 2020s). Regarding the research as a whole: Samples covering the acute and convalescent phases of COVID-19 were provided by collaborators in the United States, Italy and Spain. Deeply sampled blood TCRbeta repertoires from subjects exposed to, actively infected with, or recovered from COVID-19 were included in the dataset. HLA class I and class II types, where available, came from metadata supplied by the sample provider rather than from assay-based typing. The repertoires were released in a freely available public database intended as a resource for research on the immune response to SARS-CoV-2. The sample metadata nearly always contained a de-identified subject ID, COVID-19 status, age in years and sex. The material from the prospective study consisted of cDNA or gDNA derived from T cells, B-cell-depleted T cells, or PBMCs. Samples were obtained from the ongoing ImmuneRACE study (first 160 participants) and from 1,200 or so subjects provided by 6 global collaborators.

Collaborating institutions collected whole blood in K2EDTA tubes following their own protocols. For TCRbeta analysis, collaborator samples were shipped as frozen whole blood, as isolated PBMCs, or as DNA extracted from either sample type. The immunoSEQ Assay, a bias-controlled multiplex PCR, was used to amplify TCRbeta CDR3 regions from genomic DNA. Per the original workflow: Nucleated cell counts per sample were estimated from amplification of reference gene primers within the assay. Sequence reads were collapsed and filtered to measure the absolute abundance of every unique TCRbeta CDR3 rearrangement. For each sample, productive Simpson clonality was calculated as the square root of Simpson's diversity index across productive rearrangements. TCRdb provides this immuneACCESS table in a form limited to in-frame rearrangements. Some clones are lacking; in checked studies, under half of them reflect an unresolved V gene, and why the rest are absent is not known. From that table come the V and J calls and clone size; the DNA was used to work out D and trimming. Counted in this sample were more than 85,000 clones; roughly 84% of them appeared once. The top ten clones comprise over 10% of the sample.

About this clone: Its binding antigen is unknown. Within one base of it there is no much larger clone, and no base qualities were kept.

Overall study outcomes, separate from this receptor: The amount of clinical and demographic metadata varied by source and participant and was provided uncurated.

Sequencing used peripheral blood. This sequence was found in a human donor in a cohort sampled during active COVID-19.

The CDR3 loop reads CASSSPPQGSPLHF. The DNA sequence reads TGTGCCAGCAGCTCGCCCCCGCAGGGTTCACCCCTCCACTTT. The V and J genes are TRBV27 and TRBJ1-6, with a weak D call of TRBD1 (5 bases match). The germline V gene encodes CDR1 MNHEY and CDR2 SMNVEV (reference sequence). Between the V and J ends, shortened by 6 bases and 9 bases respectively, the junction contains 15 bases. Counted from cysteine to phenylalanine, this CDR3 has 14 amino acids. Only the CDR3 portion is preserved as DNA: 42 bases, with reading frame beginning at the first base.